The 7 T cell receptor beta chains below were found in one sample sequenced in a study of T cell responses to AZD1222 COVID-19 vaccine. The protocol was immunoSEQ multiplex PCR, while the TCRdb copy is restricted to in-frame clones and leaves out a portion. The sample carries about 120,000 clones, 91% recorded once. Here the sequenced sample was peripheral blood, taken on day 0 of AZD1222 vaccination. These receptors all come from an adult in good health.

The CDR3 DNA reads TGCGCCAGCAGCCCCGGACAGGTTCTTGGCTACACCTTC. Protein sequence: CASSPGQVLGYTF. The rearrangement links TRBV5-1 to TRBJ1-2, with 7 bases that match TRBD1. In germline, CDR1 is SGHRS, CDR2 YFSETQ. The J segment lost 7 bases and the V segment lost 4 bases, leaving 7 bases of the junction unmatched. CDR3 length: 13 residues. Using reference TRBV5-1 and TRBJ1-2 for the parts outside the CDR3, the full variable domain is KAGVTQTPRYLIKTRGQQVTLSCSPISGHRSVSWYQQTPGQGLQFLFEYFSETQRNKGNFPGRFSGRQFSNSRSEMNVSTLELGDSALYLCASSPGQVLGYTFGSGTRLTVV.

CDR3 sequence: CAWSVEINTGELFF. CDR3 bases: TGTGCCTGGAGTGTGGAGATTAACACCGGGGAGCTGTTTTTT. The chain combines TRBV30 with TRBJ2-2; no clear D gene. The CDR3 extends over 14 amino acids. V lost 0 bases and J lost 2, with 7 bases in between. Germline values: CDR1 GTSNPN, CDR2 SVGIG (reference sequence).

The rearrangement uses TRBV19 and TRBJ2-7, with a weak D call TRBD2 (7 bases). V was shortened by 0 bases and J by 2 bases, with 11 bases between the two germline ends. In germline, CDR1 is LNHDA, CDR2 SQIVND (reference sequence). The CDR3 totals 15 residues. CDR3 region: CASSIDGGRAYEQYF. DNA for the CDR3: TGTGCCAGTAGTATAGACGGGGGGCGCGCCTACGAGCAGTACTTC.

This sequence joins TRBV7-6 and TRBJ1-2; TRBD1 matches 10 bases. The CDR3 is made up of 16 amino acids. Germline assignment: CDR1 SGHVS and CDR2 FNYEAQ. V lost 5 bases to trimming and J lost 7 bases; unmatched junction nucleotides: 13. The CDR3 DNA reads TGTGCCAGCAGCCCAGGGCCGGGACAGGGGCTCTCTGGCTACACCTTC. Translated, it gives CASSPGPGQGLSGYTF.

This rearrangement joins TRBV4-2 to TRBJ1-2; tentatively, D is TRBD1 (5 bases). V was clipped by 0 bases and J by 2 bases, with 7 bases between them. The CDR3 extends over 14 amino acids. Per the germline V gene, CDR1 is LGHNA and CDR2 is YNFKEQ. The CDR3 region is CASSQDWGNYGYTF. CDR3 nucleotides: TGTGCCAGCAGCCAAGATTGGGGGAACTATGGCTACACCTTC.

The J gene is TRBJ1-1, the V gene TRBV18, with D perhaps TRBD1 (5 bases). Germline lookup yields CDR1 KGHSH and CDR2 LQKENI. This CDR3 is 15 amino acids long. With 2 bases removed from V and 4 bases from J, the gap between germline ends came to 14 bases. The CDR3 spells CASSPGGTLSTEAFF. DNA of the CDR3: TGTGCCAGCTCACCAGGGGGAACTCTGAGCACTGAAGCTTTCTTT. The variable domain in full, completed from reference TRBV18 and TRBJ1-1, reads NAGVMQNPRHLVRRRGQEARLRCSPMKGHSHVYWYRQLPEEGLKFMVYLQKENIIDESGMPKERFSAEFPKEGPSILRIQQVVRGDSAAYFCASSPGGTLSTEAFFGQGTRLTVV.

The chain links TRBV7-6 to TRBJ1-1; the match to TRBD1 covers 9 bases. V shed 5 bases and J 3 bases; nucleotides not matched to a gene: 4. Germline V gives CDR1 SGHVS, CDR2 FNYEAQ. This CDR3 comprises 14 residues. The CDR3 nucleotides are TGTGCCAGCAGCCCCCGACAGGGGGACACTGAAGCTTTCTTT. Protein: CASSPRQGDTEAFF.